A single sample is the source of the 29 T cell receptor beta chains below, sequenced in a study of T cells after yellow fever vaccination. MiXCR was run by TCRdb on the 5' RACE reads, yielding one entry per CDR3 protein. The sample has roughly 260,000 distinct CDR3 sequences; roughly 13% are singletons. Sequenced here: CD4+ T cells sorted from PBMCs, sampled 45 days after the yellow fever booster vaccination. These receptors were taken from a man aged 25-40 years who received the YFV17D yellow fever vaccine.

This clonotype turned up a few times. The genes are TRBV11-3 and TRBJ2-1; 7 bases fit TRBD2. The CDR3 loop spans 14 amino acids. V was clipped by 5 bases and J by 2 bases; unmatched bases: 3. CDR1 and CDR2 from the germline V gene are SGHNT and YENEEA. CDR3 coding DNA: TGTGCCAGCAGCAAGAGCGGGGCCTACAATGAGCAGTTCTTC. This codes for CASSKSGAYNEQFF.

This clonotype was picked up a small number of times. The chain has TRBV7-3 and TRBJ2-5, with no clear D. The V end lost 5 bases, the J end lost 2 bases, and 9 bases lay between the germline ends. There are 13 residues in the CDR3. Germline V CDR1 and CDR2: SGHTA, FQGTGA. In nucleotides, the CDR3 is TGTGCCAGCAGCCGCAGTACTCAAGAGACCCAGTACTTC. Protein: CASSRSTQETQYF.

This clonotype was counted between two and nine times. This sequence joins TRBV5-5 and TRBJ2-2; D is uncertain. V was pared by 4 bases and J by 0 bases, with 13 bases between. CDR1 and CDR2 from the germline V gene are SGHKS and YYEKEE (reference sequence). The CDR3 spans 16 residues. CDR3 amino acids: CASSGGVWANTGELFF. In DNA form, the CDR3 reads TGTGCCAGCAGCGGCGGCGTTTGGGCGAACACCGGGGAGCTGTTTTTT.

The chain links TRBV7-2 to TRBJ2-1; tentatively, D is TRBD2 (5 bases). The germline V and J ends were trimmed by 2 bases and 8 bases, with 13 bases remaining between them. CDR1 is SGHTA and CDR2 is FQGNSA in the germline V gene. This CDR3 has 14 amino acids. CDR3 region: CASSLQSGSDEQFF. The CDR3 region has the DNA TGTGCCAGCAGCTTACAATCGGGATCGGATGAGCAGTTCTTC.

This clonotype was picked up a small number of times. The chain uses TRBV5-1 and TRBJ1-2; D unresolved. The V gene lost 2 bases and the J gene lost 2 bases, with 10 bases spanning the gap. Germline V gene sequence: CDR1 SGHRS, CDR2 YFSETQ. The CDR3 loop spans 14 amino acids. The CDR3 DNA follows: TGCGCCAGCAGCTTAGGCAGAGAAAACTATGGCTACACCTTC. Translating it yields CASSLGRENYGYTF.

Ten or more counts support this clonotype. The chain links TRBV20-1 to TRBJ2-1; TRBD1 is a possible D gene (6 bases). The CDR3 has 12 amino acids. Germline CDR1 and CDR2: DFQATT and SNEGSKA (reference sequence). V lost 6 bases and J lost 5, with 11 bases in between. CDR3 region: CSAPRGNNEQFF. CDR3 DNA sequence: TGCAGTGCCCCTAGGGGGAACAATGAGCAGTTCTTC.

This clonotype was seen a few times. The chain combines TRBV20-1 with TRBJ2-3; 10 nucleotides agree with TRBD1. This CDR3 is 12 amino acids long. V was pared by 8 bases and J by 4 bases, with 3 bases of the junction left unmatched. Germline V lookup: CDR1 DFQATT, CDR2 SNEGSKA (reference sequence). CDR3 loop: CSTGQGADTQYF. CDR3 coding DNA: TGCAGTACCGGACAGGGGGCAGATACGCAGTATTTT.

This clonotype has just a few counts. The chain employs TRBV7-3 and TRBJ2-1, with D unresolved. Deletions cut 5 bases from V and 9 bases from J, with 14 bases between. This CDR3 spans 13 amino acids. The germline CDR1 and CDR2 sequences are SGHTA and FQGTGA. The CDR3 loop is CASSMGIGTEQFF. The CDR3 bases are TGTGCCAGCAGCATGGGTATTGGAACTGAGCAGTTCTTC.

This clonotype has a handful of counts. The genes are TRBV5-1 and TRBJ1-1, with D maybe TRBD1 (5 bases). The CDR3 contains 14 residues. Germline CDR1 is SGHRS and CDR2 is YFSETQ. V was shortened by 6 bases and J by 1 base, with 13 bases between the two germline ends. CDR3 sequence (DNA): TGCGCCAGCACTGCGACCGGGGCGAACACTGAAGCTTTCTTT. It yields the protein CASTATGANTEAFF.

This clonotype showed up just a few times. V is TRBV7-2 and J is TRBJ2-5; 7 bases line up with TRBD2. Germline CDR1 and CDR2: SGHTA and FQGNSA. This CDR3 has 14 residues. The junction had 7 bases not matched to a gene; V was cut back by 4 bases and J by 5 bases. The CDR3: CASSYKRGGETQYF. The CDR3 coding sequence is TGTGCCAGCAGCTATAAGCGGGGAGGGGAGACCCAGTACTTC.

This clonotype was counted many times. The rearrangement uses TRBV20-1 and TRBJ2-7; 11 bases align to TRBD2. J was trimmed by 4 bases and V by 3 bases; bases with no gene match: 11. The CDR3 covers 16 residues. Germline-derived CDR1 and CDR2 are DFQATT and SNEGSKA (reference sequence). This chain's CDR3 is CSARGTGTSGDYEQYF. The CDR3, as DNA: TGCAGTGCTAGGGGGACCGGGACTAGCGGAGATTACGAGCAGTACTTC.

The chain combines TRBV30 with TRBJ2-3; D is unresolved. V was clipped by 2 bases and J by 3 bases, with 9 bases between them. The CDR3 loop spans 13 amino acids. The germline V gene has CDR1 GTSNPN and CDR2 SVGIG (reference sequence). The CDR3 DNA sequence: TGTGCCTGGAGTCCTCGCCGGACAGATACGCAGTATTTT. Residues: CAWSPRRTDTQYF.

V gene TRBV10-3 combines with J gene TRBJ2-3, with TRBD2 matching 12 bases. Unmatched junction bases numbered 14, after V lost 3 bases and J lost 4 bases. The CDR3 has 19 residues. Germline V gene sequence: CDR1 ENHRY, CDR2 SYGVKD. DNA of the CDR3: TGTGCCATCAGTGACCGGCGCCAGACTAGCGGGAGTGAGGCAGATACGCAGTATTTT. It specifies CAISDRRQTSGSEADTQYF.

This chain uses TRBV15 with TRBJ2-7; 13 bases are shared with TRBD2. Germline loops: CDR1 LNHNV, CDR2 YYDKDF (reference sequence). The CDR3 has 19 amino acids. V trimming: 1 base; J trimming: 3 bases; junction bases outside the gene matches: 12. The CDR3: CATSRGTSGRAPPFYEQYF. CDR3 DNA sequence: TGTGCCACCAGCAGAGGTACTAGCGGGAGGGCGCCTCCCTTCTACGAGCAGTACTTC. Supplemented by reference TRBV15 and TRBJ2-7, the full variable domain reads DAMVIQNPRYQVTQFGKPVTLSCSQTLNHNVMYWYQQKSSQAPKLLFHYYDKDFNNEADTPDNFQSRRPNTSFCFLDIRSPGLGDTAMYLCATSRGTSGRAPPFYEQYFGPGTRLTVT.

This clonotype was observed a few times. The V and J genes are TRBV20-1 and TRBJ2-6, with D unresolved. Germline V lookup: CDR1 DFQATT, CDR2 SNEGSKA (reference sequence). Trimming took 0 bases from V and 0 from J, leaving 6 bases between them. This CDR3 region has 15 residues. CDR3 nucleotide sequence: TGCAGTGCTAGAGATAGGGCCTCTGGGGCCAACGTCCTGACTTTC. It yields the protein CSARDRASGANVLTF.

The chain has TRBV5-1 and TRBJ2-4; D is undetermined. The V gene lost 1 base and the J gene lost 5 bases, with 4 bases spanning the gap. Germline loops: CDR1 SGHRS, CDR2 YFSETQ. This CDR3 has 12 amino acids. CDR3 coding DNA: TGCGCCAGCAGCTTGTCAGAAAACATTCAGTACTTC. Residues: CASSLSENIQYF.

V and J are TRBV12-3 or TRBV12-4 and TRBJ2-1; TRBD2 is a possible D gene (6 bases). V lost 2 bases, J lost 4 bases, and 12 bases lay in between. This CDR3 has 15 amino acids. CDR3 DNA sequence: TGTGCCAGCAGTTTAACGGGAGAGGGGTACAATGAGCAGTTCTTC. Encoded protein: CASSLTGEGYNEQFF.

There are a few counts of this clonotype. The J gene is TRBJ2-3, the V gene TRBV18; 7 nucleotides match TRBD2. Per germline, CDR1 KGHSH and CDR2 LQKENI. The CDR3 extends over 14 amino acids. V shed 9 bases, J shed 1 base, and the junction held 7 bases outside the gene matches. As DNA, the CDR3 is TGTGCCAGTTCGCGGGAGTTCGGCACAGATACGCAGTATTTT. Translated: CASSREFGTDTQYF.

This clonotype came up many times. The J gene is TRBJ2-7, the V gene TRBV7-2; no definite D call. Between the trimmed V and J ends, which lost 5 bases and 3 bases, there was a span of 14 bases. Looked up from germline, CDR1 is SGHTA and CDR2 is FQGNSA. CDR3 length: 14 amino acids. DNA of the CDR3: TGTGCCAGCAGCCCCAGCCCATCCAACTACGAGCAGTACTTC. Its translation: CASSPSPSNYEQYF.

This clonotype was detected many times. The gene calls are TRBV5-1 and TRBJ2-7; 8 bases match TRBD1. This CDR3 spans 14 amino acids. V shed 2 bases and J 1 base; nucleotides not matched to a gene: 2. Per germline, CDR1 SGHRS and CDR2 YFSETQ. The DNA of the CDR3 is TGCGCCAGCAGCTTCGGACAGGGATCCTACGAGCAGTACTTC. The encoded protein is CASSFGQGSYEQYF.

This chain links TRBV7-3 with TRBJ2-7, with TRBD2 as a possible D gene (5 bases). CDR3 size: 15 residues. Germline values: CDR1 SGHTA, CDR2 FQGTGA. V lost 5 bases to trimming and J lost 0 bases, with 14 bases between them. The CDR3 DNA reads TGTGCCAGCAGCCAGGCCGGGAAGAGCTCCTACGAGCAGTACTTC. Protein sequence: CASSQAGKSSYEQYF.

The chain recombines TRBV12-3 or TRBV12-4 with TRBJ2-1; D unresolved. The CDR3 extends over 12 amino acids. V dropped 8 bases and J dropped 0 bases, with 5 bases sitting between them. The CDR3 reads CASQSSYNEQFF. In DNA form, the CDR3 reads TGTGCCAGCCAAAGCTCCTACAATGAGCAGTTCTTC.

This clonotype was detected many times. The chain employs TRBV24-1 and TRBJ2-5; TRBD1 might be the D (5 bases). Germline V gene data show CDR1 as KGHDR and CDR2 as SFDVKD. V shed 9 bases and J shed 3 bases, with 10 bases lying between them. The CDR3 covers 12 residues. The CDR3 DNA is TGTGCCACCGTAAAGGGGAAAGAGACCCAGTACTTC. Protein: CATVKGKETQYF.

This clonotype turned up a few times. The chain links TRBV20-1 to TRBJ2-1, with D uncertain. The CDR3 is made up of 15 amino acids. The germline gives CDR1 DFQATT, CDR2 SNEGSKA (reference sequence). V was pared by 5 bases and J by 5 bases, with 19 bases between. CDR3 sequence reads: CSAPPGIERDNEQFF. CDR3 sequence (DNA): TGCAGTGCTCCCCCCGGCATAGAAAGGGACAATGAGCAGTTCTTC.

There are a few counts of this clonotype. The rearrangement joins TRBV5-1 to TRBJ1-2; no clear D gene. This CDR3 spans 14 amino acids. Deletions cut 0 bases from V and 5 bases from J, with 11 bases between. Germline loops: CDR1 SGHRS, CDR2 YFSETQ. CDR3 in DNA: TGCGCCAGCAGCTTGGATGCAGACTTTTATGGCTACACCTTC. Its protein product is CASSLDADFYGYTF.

The rearrangement links TRBV28 to TRBJ2-7; D not certain. V lost 6 bases and J 4 bases, leaving 13 bases between the germline ends. The CDR3 length is 13 residues. From germline, CDR1 is MDHEN and CDR2 SYDVKM. The CDR3 reads CASSHVPTYEQYF. The CDR3 DNA reads TGTGCCAGCAGCCACGTCCCTACGTACGAGCAGTACTTC.

This clonotype was counted between two and nine times. The rearrangement uses TRBV12-3 or TRBV12-4 and TRBJ1-3; TRBD1 matches 7 bases. There are 16 residues in the CDR3. V shed 0 bases, J shed 0 bases, and the junction held 2 bases outside the gene matches. The CDR3 region has the DNA TGTGCCAGCAGTTTAGCGGGACAGAGCTCTGGAAACACCATATATTTT. The encoded protein is CASSLAGQSSGNTIYF.

The CDR3 coding sequence is TGCGCCAGCAGCGAGGGATATGGGACCTCCTACGAGCAGTACTTC. Protein: CASSEGYGTSYEQYF. This chain joins TRBV5-1 and TRBJ2-7; TRBD1 or TRBD2 may be the D gene (5 bases each). Germline assignment: CDR1 SGHRS and CDR2 YFSETQ. The CDR3 sequence is 15 residues long. Trimming pared 4 bases from V and 0 bases from J, leaving 14 bases between.

The chain carries TRBV7-9 and TRBJ2-5, with D perhaps matching TRBD1 (6 bases). Germline values: CDR1 SEHNR, CDR2 FQNEAQ (reference sequence). The CDR3 is 15 residues long. V was trimmed by 5 bases and J by 4 bases, leaving 17 bases between them. CDR3 residues: CASSRRQADIETQYF. For the CDR3, the DNA is TGTGCCAGCAGCCGGCGACAGGCCGACATAGAGACCCAGTACTTC.